The 8 T cell receptor beta chains below were found in one sample sequenced in a study of regulatory T cells in long-lasting Graves disease. Library construction for TCR beta used iRepertoire HTBI primers and Arm-PCR of CDR3 regions. TCRdb reanalysed the multiplex PCR reads using MiXCR and keeps one entry per CDR3 protein. The table lists 550,000 to 650,000 distinct CDR3 sequences, about 15% of them singletons. Time point reported: newly diagnosed GD, antithyroid drugs for less than 3 months. Scientists built the TCR library using RNA that was extracted from PBMCs. These sequences were also reported in another study, on T cells in Graves' hyperthyroidism and ophthalmopathy.

The specimen comprised peripheral blood mononuclear cells (PBMCs), sampled at new diagnosis, from a patient treated with antithyroid drugs. The receptors stem from a man aged 18 to 30 with Graves disease.

In this sample, this clonotype turned up many times. This chain links TRBV6-2 or TRBV6-3 with TRBJ2-5, with 9 bases lining up with TRBD2. Looked up from germline, CDR1 is MNHEY and CDR2 is SVGEGT. There are 18 residues in the CDR3. J lost 5 bases, V lost 3 bases, and 16 bases had no gene match. DNA of the CDR3: TGTGCCAGCAGTTATCCTCCCGCTAGCGGGATACAGGAGGAGACCCAGTACTTC. Amino acid sequence: CASSYPPASGIQEETQYF.

This clonotype was recorded many times. This chain joins TRBV3-1 and TRBJ2-1; D unclear. The CDR3 sequence is 13 residues long. The germline gives CDR1 LGHDT, CDR2 YNNKEL (reference sequence). The V gene lost 4 bases and the J gene lost 10 bases, with 14 bases spanning the gap. CDR3 loop: CASSLGSLQEQFF. In DNA form, the CDR3 reads TGTGCCAGCAGCCTAGGATCTCTCCAAGAGCAGTTCTTC.

CDR3 protein: CSAPPSGSLSEQFF. Here the CDR3 DNA reads TGCAGTGCCCCCCCTAGCGGGAGTTTGAGTGAGCAGTTCTTC. This sequence joins TRBV20-1 and TRBJ2-1, with 10 bases identical to TRBD2. The CDR3 length is 14 residues. V lost 6 bases to trimming and J lost 9 bases; unmatched junction nucleotides: 11. From germline, CDR1 is DFQATT and CDR2 SNEGSKA (reference sequence).

This chain links TRBV12-3 or TRBV12-4 with TRBJ2-7; TRBD2 might be the D (7 bases). V lost 6 bases to trimming and J lost 2 bases, with 17 bases between them. This CDR3 is built from 15 residues. The CDR3 sequence: CASRRRGGGPYEQYF. The CDR3 DNA follows: TGTGCCAGCAGACGACGTGGGGGGGGGCCCTACGAGCAGTACTTC.

This clonotype was seen a few times. The chain employs TRBV6-1 and TRBJ2-1; 9 bases are shared with TRBD2. The ends lost 7 bases at V and 8 bases at J; junction bases unmatched: 12. This CDR3 region has 15 residues. Germline-derived CDR1 and CDR2 are MNHNS and SASEGT. CDR3 in DNA: TGTGCCAGCACATCCACGGGACTAGCCCAATATGAGCAGTTCTTC. Protein sequence: CASTSTGLAQYEQFF.

The gene calls are TRBV11-2 and TRBJ2-3; possibly TRBD1 or TRBD2 for D (5 bases each). The germline CDR1 and CDR2 sequences are SGHAT and FQNNGV. The CDR3 contains 15 residues. V lost 3 bases to trimming and J lost 1 base, with 11 bases between them. The CDR3 bases are TGTGCCAGCAGCTTCCGGGACGGACGCACAGATACGCAGTATTTT. Its translation is CASSFRDGRTDTQYF.

A word on this clonotype: Possible read error: a much larger clone is one base away. This sequence joins TRBV20-1 and TRBJ2-5, with 8 bases that match TRBD1. The CDR3 extends over 12 amino acids. The germline V gene encodes CDR1 DFQATT and CDR2 SNEGSKA (reference sequence). The CDR3 loop is CGASFPGDRQYF. The CDR3 DNA reads as TGCGGTGCTAGCTTTCCTGGGGACAGGCAGTACTTC.

The J gene is TRBJ1-2, the V gene TRBV15; D not resolved. This CDR3 contains 14 residues. The V end lost 5 bases, the J end lost 0 bases, and 10 bases lay between the germline ends. The germline V gene encodes CDR1 LNHNV and CDR2 YYDKDF (reference sequence). The CDR3 region has the DNA TGTGCCACCAGCCCGGATGGGACTAACTATGGCTACACCTTC. Translating it yields CATSPDGTNYGYTF.